Listed below are T cell receptor beta chains from one sample, sequenced in a study of shared clonotypes between healthy human individuals. This table comes from immunoSEQ multiplex PCR, and its TCRdb copy is limited to in-frame clones, with some not included. This repertoire shows roughly 680,000 clones, 55% to 80% found once; its top ten account for around 1.8%. The sample consisted of memory CD4+ T cells sorted from blood. These TCRs come from a woman younger than 45 in good health. Each CDR3 is given with its conserved first and last residue. D genes are given only for firm matches. Size tells how often a clone was seen (once, few, many) or the class of an expanded clone, and some rows leave it out.

j_gene,v_gene,abundance,d_gene,CDR3aa,CDR3nt
TRBJ2-4,TRBV5-6,NA,NA,CASSFRTTGAKNIQYF,TGTGCCAGCAGCTTTAGGACGACCGGCGCCAAAAACATTCAGTACTTC
TRBJ1-1,TRBV19,NA,NA,CASSIQGSLGTEAFF,TGTGCCAGTAGTATCCAGGGATCCCTAGGCACTGAAGCTTTCTTT
TRBJ2-3,TRBV5-6,NA,TRBD2,CASSLGTSGLITDTQYF,TGTGCCAGCAGCTTGGGAACTAGCGGGTTGATCACAGATACGCAGTATTTT
TRBJ1-1,TRBV5-1,NA,NA,CASAYQTSNTEAFF,TGCGCCAGCGCCTACCAGACATCTAACACTGAAGCTTTCTTT
TRBJ2-7,TRBV28,NA,TRBD2,CASSPGLAGGFTYEQYF,TGTGCCAGCAGCCCTGGACTAGCGGGAGGTTTTACCTACGAGCAGTACTTC
TRBJ1-1,TRBV18,once,TRBD1,CASSPGTGTEAFF,TGTGCCAGCTCACCCGGGACAGGCACTGAAGCTTTCTTT
TRBJ2-5,TRBV6-1,NA,NA,CASSARPQETQYF,TGTGCCAGCAGTGCCAGGCCACAAGAGACCCAGTACTTC
TRBJ2-3,TRBV19,NA,NA,CASSLGLLTDTQYF,TGTGCCAGTAGTCTGGGACTTCTCACAGATACGCAGTATTTT
TRBJ2-7,TRBV6-1,NA,TRBD1,CASSSMAGGGRGQYF,TGTGCCAGCAGCTCAATGGCAGGGGGCGGACGGGGGCAGTACTTC
TRBJ2-1,TRBV18,NA,TRBD1,CASSPDRRDEQFF,TGTGCCAGCTCACCGGACAGGCGGGATGAGCAGTTCTTC
TRBJ2-1,TRBV5-1,NA,TRBD2,CASSLDPSGIYNEQFF,TGCGCCAGCAGCTTGGATCCTAGCGGTATCTACAATGAGCAGTTCTTC
TRBJ1-1,TRBV2,NA,TRBD1,CASSEATLQGETEAFF,TGTGCCAGCAGTGAAGCGACGCTACAGGGGGAGACTGAAGCTTTCTTT
TRBJ2-2,TRBV11-2,NA,NA,CASSQDRLNTGELFF,TGTGCCAGCAGCCAGGACAGATTGAACACCGGGGAGCTGTTTTTT
TRBJ2-7,TRBV5-8,once,NA,CASSFAGSDEQYF,TGTGCCAGCAGCTTTGCAGGGTCGGACGAGCAGTACTTC
TRBJ2-7,TRBV27,few,NA,CASSLVRKDITEGGEQYF,TGTGCCAGCAGTTTAGTTCGAAAAGACATCACGGAGGGCGGGGAGCAGTACTTC
TRBJ2-1,TRBV28,NA,NA,CASSFNPDTRSYNEQFF,TGTGCCAGCAGTTTCAACCCAGACACGCGCTCCTACAATGAGCAGTTCTTC
TRBJ2-7,TRBV18,once,TRBD2,CASSPTSVNSYEQYF,TGTGCCAGCTCACCGACTAGCGTAAACTCCTACGAGCAGTACTTC
TRBJ1-2,TRBV27,NA,NA,CASRIAGEQGYTF,TGTGCCAGCAGAATCGCGGGGGAGCAGGGCTACACCTTC
TRBJ1-5,TRBV11-2,NA,NA,CASSLDGPEYSNQPQHF,TGTGCCAGCAGCTTAGATGGGCCCGAGTATAGCAATCAGCCCCAGCATTTT
TRBJ2-1,TRBV11-2,NA,NA,CASSLVTGAYNEQFF,TGTGCCAGCAGCTTAGTAACAGGAGCCTACAATGAGCAGTTCTTC
TRBJ2-5,TRBV5-1,few,NA,CASSFQETQYF,TGCGCCAGCAGCTTCCAAGAGACCCAGTACTTC
TRBJ2-3,TRBV4-2,NA,TRBD2,CASSHSGRATDTQYF,TGTGCCAGCAGCCATAGCGGGAGGGCCACAGATACGCAGTATTTT
TRBJ2-3,TRBV5-1,NA,NA,CASTRTGTTSTDTQYF,TGCGCCAGCACCAGGACGGGGACGACGAGCACAGATACGCAGTATTTT
TRBJ2-3,TRBV9,NA,TRBD2,CASSVGTSAADTQYF,TGTGCCAGCAGCGTAGGGACTAGCGCCGCAGATACGCAGTATTTT
TRBJ2-5,TRBV6-5,NA,NA,CASSYSLGPVQETQYF,TGTGCCAGCAGTTATTCGCTGGGCCCAGTCCAAGAGACCCAGTACTTC
TRBJ1-1,TRBV7-3,NA,NA,CASSPQPLGGGWREAFF,TGTGCCAGCAGCCCACAACCTTTGGGGGGGGGTTGGCGTGAAGCTTTCTTT
TRBJ2-7,TRBV6-5,NA,TRBD2,CASSRLAESYEQYF,TGTGCCAGCAGCAGACTAGCGGAGTCCTACGAGCAGTACTTC
TRBJ2-3,TRBV27,NA,NA,CASKPGLSVLDTQYF,TGTGCCAGCAAACCGGGACTTTCCGTTCTGGATACGCAGTATTTT
TRBJ2-3,TRBV7-6,NA,TRBD2,CASSPWGLAPGATQYF,TGTGCCAGCAGCCCCTGGGGACTAGCGCCAGGGGCTACGCAGTATTTT
TRBJ1-2,TRBV28,few,NA,CASTYGGSHYGYTF,TGTGCCAGCACGTACGGGGGCTCTCACTATGGCTACACCTTC
TRBJ1-2,TRBV30,NA,NA,CAWTRTGGYTF,TGTGCCTGGACCAGGACGGGGGGCTACACCTTC
TRBJ1-1,TRBV4-1,NA,NA,CASSQVQGLGTEAFF,TGCGCCAGCAGCCAAGTGCAGGGCCTCGGGACTGAAGCTTTCTTT
TRBJ1-1,TRBV7-3,many,NA,CASSRGVNTEAFF,TGTGCCAGCAGCAGGGGGGTAAATACTGAAGCTTTCTTT
TRBJ1-4,TRBV7-9,NA,NA,CASSLDAGRNEKLFF,TGTGCCAGCAGCTTAGATGCAGGAAGGAATGAAAAACTGTTTTTT
TRBJ2-6,TRBV11-1,NA,TRBD1,CASSRGQGFGANVLTF,TGTGCCAGCAGCCGGGGACAGGGGTTCGGGGCCAACGTCCTGACTTTC
TRBJ2-1,TRBV6-5,NA,TRBD2,CASSGGSGRYNEQFF,TGTGCCAGCAGTGGAGGTAGCGGGCGATACAATGAGCAGTTCTTC
TRBJ2-7,TRBV19,NA,NA,CASSMAGKTYEQYF,TGTGCCAGTAGTATGGCAGGGAAGACCTACGAGCAGTACTTC
TRBJ2-3,TRBV6-4,NA,TRBD2,CASSDSGGSGDTQYF,TGTGCCAGCAGTGACTCGGGCGGGAGTGGGGATACGCAGTATTTT
TRBJ1-5,TRBV28,NA,NA,CASSLVFNQPQHF,TGTGCCAGCAGTTTAGTTTTCAATCAGCCCCAGCATTTT
TRBJ1-3,TRBV10-3,NA,NA,CAISERFITGNTIYF,TGTGCCATCAGTGAGAGGTTTATTACTGGAAACACCATATATTTT
TRBJ2-1,TRBV18,many,TRBD2,CASSRTSGILGSNEQFF,TGTGCCAGCTCCAGGACTAGCGGGATCTTAGGGAGCAATGAGCAGTTCTTC
TRBJ1-1,TRBV5-4,NA,TRBD1,CASSQTGQGSTEAFF,TGTGCCAGCAGCCAAACAGGACAGGGGAGCACTGAAGCTTTCTTT
TRBJ1-2,TRBV5-7,NA,NA,CASSSSARDDNYGYTF,TGTGCCAGCAGCTCTTCAGCCCGGGACGATAACTATGGCTACACCTTC
TRBJ1-2,TRBV5-8,NA,NA,CASSLISGNYGYTF,TGTGCCAGCAGCTTGATTTCAGGGAACTATGGCTACACCTTC
TRBJ2-7,TRBV18,NA,TRBD2,CASSPGLADSDEQYF,TGTGCCAGCTCTCCGGGACTAGCGGACTCGGACGAGCAGTACTTC
TRBJ1-4,TRBV5-1,few,NA,CASSLEGTEKLFF,TGCGCCAGCAGCTTGGAGGGGACGGAAAAACTGTTTTTT
TRBJ2-2,TRBV28,NA,NA,CASIPGYMNTGELFF,TGTGCCAGCATTCCGGGGTATATGAACACCGGGGAGCTGTTTTTT
TRBJ2-3,TRBV13,NA,TRBD2,CASSWVAGGPLDTQYF,TGTGCCAGCAGCTGGGTAGCGGGAGGGCCGCTGGATACGCAGTATTTT
TRBJ1-2,TRBV9,NA,TRBD1,CASSNRGGGYTF,TGTGCCAGCAGCAACAGGGGTGGCGGCTACACCTTT
TRBJ2-6,TRBV13,NA,NA,CASSFSSGANVLTF,TGTGCCAGCAGCTTCTCTTCTGGGGCCAACGTCCTGACTTTC
TRBJ1-5,TRBV28,NA,NA,CASSFWQADQPQHF,TGTGCCAGCAGTTTCTGGCAGGCTGATCAGCCCCAGCATTTT
TRBJ2-1,TRBV6-6,NA,NA,CASSYGPNEQFF,TGTGCCAGCAGTTACGGTCCGAATGAGCAGTTCTTC
TRBJ2-7,TRBV7-2,many,NA,CASSSYLGEQYF,TGTGCCAGCAGCTCCTATCTGGGGGAGCAGTACTTC
TRBJ1-5,TRBV28,NA,NA,CASSKSGNVQPQHF,TGTGCCAGCAGTAAATCAGGGAACGTTCAGCCCCAGCATTTT
TRBJ2-7,TRBV5-1,NA,NA,CASGHGVQSYSYEQYF,TGCGCCAGCGGTCACGGGGTCCAATCTTACTCCTACGAGCAGTACTTC
TRBJ2-7,TRBV2,medium-sized,NA,CASSLGDAPSMEYF,TGTGCCAGCAGTCTTGGGGACGCCCCCTCGATGGAGTACTTC
TRBJ2-2,TRBV5-1,NA,NA,CASSLGSGTGELFF,TGCGCCAGCAGCTTGGGATCGGGCACCGGGGAGCTGTTTTTT
TRBJ2-2,TRBV28,NA,TRBD2,CASSLSGWLAEADTGELFF,TGTGCCAGCAGTTTATCAGGGTGGCTAGCGGAGGCGGACACCGGGGAGCTGTTTTTT